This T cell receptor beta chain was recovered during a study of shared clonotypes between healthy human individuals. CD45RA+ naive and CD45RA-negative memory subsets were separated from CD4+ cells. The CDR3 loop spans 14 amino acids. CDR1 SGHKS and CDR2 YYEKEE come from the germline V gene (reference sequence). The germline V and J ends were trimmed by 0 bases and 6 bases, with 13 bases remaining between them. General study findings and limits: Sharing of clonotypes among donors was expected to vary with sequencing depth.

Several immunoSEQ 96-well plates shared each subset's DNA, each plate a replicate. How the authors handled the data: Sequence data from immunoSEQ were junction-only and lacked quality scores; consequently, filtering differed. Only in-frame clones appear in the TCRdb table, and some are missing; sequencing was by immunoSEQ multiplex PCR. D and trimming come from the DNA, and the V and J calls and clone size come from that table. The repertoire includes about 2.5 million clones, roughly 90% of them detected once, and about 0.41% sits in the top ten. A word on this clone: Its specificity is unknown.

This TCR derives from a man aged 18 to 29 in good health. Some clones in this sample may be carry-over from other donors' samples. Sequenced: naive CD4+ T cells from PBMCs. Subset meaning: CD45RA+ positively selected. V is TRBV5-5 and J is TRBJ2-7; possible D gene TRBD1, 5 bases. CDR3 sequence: CASSLARVRLEQYF. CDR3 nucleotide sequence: TGTGCCAGCAGCTTGGCCAGGGTCAGACTCGAGCAGTACTTC.